This T cell receptor beta chain derives from a study of post-analysis software for immune sequencing data. Study observations and caveats: A handful of TRBV segments appeared more often in patients than in controls, and TRBV5-6, TRBV5-1 and TRBV20-1 were among these.

Unique molecular identifiers tagged the TCR beta cDNA libraries. TCRdb fed the PCR reads into MiXCR, producing one record per CDR3 protein. In the table there are approximately 440,000 distinct CDR3 sequences, 40% to 55% of which are singletons. Germline V gene data show CDR1 as MDHEN and CDR2 as SYDVKM. This CDR3 is 15 amino acids long. The junction had 9 bases not matched to a gene; V was cut back by 7 bases and J by 2 bases. Notes on this clonotype: Its antigen is not identified.

The material sequenced was blood. The gene calls are TRBV28 and TRBJ2-3, with 7 bases lining up with TRBD1. The source of this sequence is a girl aged 5 to 17 with multiple sclerosis. This chain's CDR3 is CASILRGGNTDTQYF. The CDR3 nucleotides read TGTGCCAGCATCCTCCGAGGGGGCAACACAGATACGCAGTATTTT.